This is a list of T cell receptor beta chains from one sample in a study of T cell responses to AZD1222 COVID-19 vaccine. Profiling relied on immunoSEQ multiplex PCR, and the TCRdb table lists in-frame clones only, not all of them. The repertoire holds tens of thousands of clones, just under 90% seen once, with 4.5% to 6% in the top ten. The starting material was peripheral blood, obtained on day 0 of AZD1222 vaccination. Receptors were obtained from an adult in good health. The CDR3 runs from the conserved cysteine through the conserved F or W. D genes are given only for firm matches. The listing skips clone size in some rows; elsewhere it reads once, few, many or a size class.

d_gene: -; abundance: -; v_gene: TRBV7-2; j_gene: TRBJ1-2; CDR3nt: TGTGCCAGCAGCCTCGAAAGCGTCTACACCTTC; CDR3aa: CASSLESVYTF
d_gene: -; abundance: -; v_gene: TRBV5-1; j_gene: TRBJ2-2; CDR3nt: TGCGCCAGCAGCTTGGGTCAGGGACAGAACACCGGGGAGCTGTTTTTT; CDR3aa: CASSLGQGQNTGELFF
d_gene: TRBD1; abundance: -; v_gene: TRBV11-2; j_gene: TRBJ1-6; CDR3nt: TGTGCCAGCAGCTTAGCCGGGACAGGTCAATCACCCCTCCACTTT; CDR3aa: CASSLAGTGQSPLHF
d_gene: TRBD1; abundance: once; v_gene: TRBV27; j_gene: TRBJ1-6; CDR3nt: TGTGCCAGCACCCCCGATGGGACAGTAAATTCACCCCTCCACTTT; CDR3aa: CASTPDGTVNSPLHF
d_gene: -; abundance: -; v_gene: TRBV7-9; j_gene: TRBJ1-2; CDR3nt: TGTGCCAGCAGCCAAGCCCCAGGCATGCGCGGCTACACCTTC; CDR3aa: CASSQAPGMRGYTF
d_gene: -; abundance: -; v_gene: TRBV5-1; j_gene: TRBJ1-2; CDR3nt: TGCGCCAGCAGCTTGGCCGGTCAGGGTGGACTCTATGGCTACACCTTC; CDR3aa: CASSLAGQGGLYGYTF
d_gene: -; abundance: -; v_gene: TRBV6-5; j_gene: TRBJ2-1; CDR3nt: TGTGCCAGCAGTTACCTTTACAGGGTTAACAATGAGCAGTTCTTC; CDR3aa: CASSYLYRVNNEQFF
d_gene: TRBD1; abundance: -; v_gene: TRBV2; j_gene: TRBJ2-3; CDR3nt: TGTGCCAGCAGGAAACAGGGGTCCCTCACAGATACGCAGTATTTT; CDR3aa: CASRKQGSLTDTQYF
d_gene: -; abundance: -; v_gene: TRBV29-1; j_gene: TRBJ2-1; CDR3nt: TGCAGCGCCCGGAGGGACTCCTACAATGAGCAGTTCTTC; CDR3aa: CSARRDSYNEQFF
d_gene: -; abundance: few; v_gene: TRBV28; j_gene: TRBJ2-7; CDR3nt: TGTGCCAGCAGTTTAGACGCGTACGAGCAGTACTTC; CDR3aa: CASSLDAYEQYF
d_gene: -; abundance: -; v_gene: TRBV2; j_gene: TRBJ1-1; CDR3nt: TGTGCCAGCAGTGATTGGGGGGGCGCGTCTGAAGCTTTCTTT; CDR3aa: CASSDWGGASEAFF
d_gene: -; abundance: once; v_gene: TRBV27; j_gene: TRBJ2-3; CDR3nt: TGTGCCATCTCCCCCACGACGAGAGGGACGCAGTATTTT; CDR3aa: CAISPTTRGTQYF
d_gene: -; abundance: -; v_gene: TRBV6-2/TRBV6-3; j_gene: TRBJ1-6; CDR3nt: TGTGCCAGCAGTTCCACACACCCAAGGGGGTCCTTCAATTCACCCCTCCACTTT; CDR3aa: CASSSTHPRGSFNSPLHF
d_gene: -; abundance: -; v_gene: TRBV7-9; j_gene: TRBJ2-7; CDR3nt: TGTGCCAGCAGCCTACAATATCAGGGCTACGAGCAGTACTTC; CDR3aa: CASSLQYQGYEQYF
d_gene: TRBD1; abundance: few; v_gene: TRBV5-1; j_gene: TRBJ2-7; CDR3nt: TGCGCCAGCAGCTCCTACCCCGGGACAGGAGAGCAGTACTTC; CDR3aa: CASSSYPGTGEQYF
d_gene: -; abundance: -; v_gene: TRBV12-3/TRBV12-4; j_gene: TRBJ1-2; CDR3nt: TGTGCCAGCTCTCATCCCGGAGGTGGCTACACCTTC; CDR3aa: CASSHPGGGYTF
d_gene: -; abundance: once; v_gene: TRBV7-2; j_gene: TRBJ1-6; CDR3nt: TGTGCCAGCAGCTCAGGTGCGGGAGCGGGTTCACCCCTCCACTTT; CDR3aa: CASSSGAGAGSPLHF
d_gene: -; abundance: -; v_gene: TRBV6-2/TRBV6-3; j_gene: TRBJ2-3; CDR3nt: TGTGCCAGCAGTTATGAACAGGGACCCACAGATACGCAGTATTTT; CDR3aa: CASSYEQGPTDTQYF
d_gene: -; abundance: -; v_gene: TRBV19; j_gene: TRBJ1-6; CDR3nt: TGTGCCAGTAGTATAGCCAAGGACCCCTATAATTCACCCCTCCACTTT; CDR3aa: CASSIAKDPYNSPLHF
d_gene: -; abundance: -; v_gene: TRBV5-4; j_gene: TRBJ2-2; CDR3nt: TGTGCCAGCAGCTTCGCGACTTCGAACACCGGGGAGCTGTTTTTT; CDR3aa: CASSFATSNTGELFF
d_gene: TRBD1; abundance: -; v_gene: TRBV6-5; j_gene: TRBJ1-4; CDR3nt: TGTGCCAGCAGTTACGGGACAGAAAATGAAAAACTGTTTTTT; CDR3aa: CASSYGTENEKLFF
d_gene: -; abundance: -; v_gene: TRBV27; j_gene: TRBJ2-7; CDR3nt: TGTGCCAGCAGTTGGCAGGGAGGTACCTACTACGAGCAGTACTTC; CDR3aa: CASSWQGGTYYEQYF
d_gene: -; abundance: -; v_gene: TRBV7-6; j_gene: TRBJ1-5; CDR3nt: TGTGCCAGCAGCCCCCATAGCAATCAGCCCCAGCATTTT; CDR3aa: CASSPHSNQPQHF
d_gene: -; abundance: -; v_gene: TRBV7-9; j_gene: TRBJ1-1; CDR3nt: TGTGCCAGCAGTTACACTGGACCGGGGACTGAAGCTTTCTTT; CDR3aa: CASSYTGPGTEAFF
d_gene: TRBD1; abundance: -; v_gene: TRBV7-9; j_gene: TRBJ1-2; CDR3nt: TGTGCCAGCACCCCCATGGAAGGGGGCAATGGCTACACCTTC; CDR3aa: CASTPMEGGNGYTF
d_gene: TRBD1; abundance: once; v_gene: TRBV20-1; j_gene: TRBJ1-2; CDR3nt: TGCAGTGCCCGGACAGGGTTCGGCTACACCTTC; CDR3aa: CSARTGFGYTF
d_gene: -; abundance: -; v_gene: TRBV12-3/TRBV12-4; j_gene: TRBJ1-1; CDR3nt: TGTGCCAGCAGCGACAGTCCGTACACTGAAGCTTTCTTT; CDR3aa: CASSDSPYTEAFF
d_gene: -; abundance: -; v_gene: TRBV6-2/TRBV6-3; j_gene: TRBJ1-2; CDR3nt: TGTGCCAGCAGTTACTTCACGGGAGGCTACACCTTC; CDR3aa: CASSYFTGGYTF
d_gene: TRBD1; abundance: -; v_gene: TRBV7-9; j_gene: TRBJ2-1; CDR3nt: TGTGCCAGCAGCCTCCGGGACAGCAATGAGCAGTTCTTC; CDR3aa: CASSLRDSNEQFF
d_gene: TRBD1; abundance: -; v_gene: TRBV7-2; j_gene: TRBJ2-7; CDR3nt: TGTGCCAGCAGCTTGGGACAGGGAAACGAGCAGTACTTC; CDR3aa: CASSLGQGNEQYF
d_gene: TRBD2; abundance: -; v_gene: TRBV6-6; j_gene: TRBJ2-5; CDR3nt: TGTGCCAGCATCCACCCCCGACTAGCGGGACAAGAGACCCAGTACTTC; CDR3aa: CASIHPRLAGQETQYF
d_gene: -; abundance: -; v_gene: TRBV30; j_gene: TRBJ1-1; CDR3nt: TGTGCCTGTAAGATTAGGAACACTGAAGCTTTCTTT; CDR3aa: CACKIRNTEAFF
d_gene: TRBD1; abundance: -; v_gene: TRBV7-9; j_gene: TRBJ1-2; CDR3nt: TGTGCCAGCAGGGAGAACAGGGGCATGAGAGTTGGCTACACCTTC; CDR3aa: CASRENRGMRVGYTF
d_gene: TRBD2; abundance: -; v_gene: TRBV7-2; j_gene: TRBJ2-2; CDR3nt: TGTGCCAGCAGCTTAGCGAGGGCAGCGGGACCCACCGGGGAGCTGTTTTTT; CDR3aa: CASSLARAAGPTGELFF
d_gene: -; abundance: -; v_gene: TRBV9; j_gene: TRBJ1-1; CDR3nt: TGTGCCAGCAGCGTAGAGGGGTCGAGGAACACTGAAGCTTTCTTT; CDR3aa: CASSVEGSRNTEAFF
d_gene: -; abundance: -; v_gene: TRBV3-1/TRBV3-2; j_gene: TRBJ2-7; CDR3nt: TGTGCCAGCAGCCAAAAAAAGGACGGTTACGAGCAGTACTTC; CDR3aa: CASSQKKDGYEQYF
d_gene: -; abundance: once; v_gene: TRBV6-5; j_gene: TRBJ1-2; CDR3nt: TGTGCCAGCAGTTACTCCGGGGGTGGGTACTATGGCTACACCTTC; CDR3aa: CASSYSGGGYYGYTF
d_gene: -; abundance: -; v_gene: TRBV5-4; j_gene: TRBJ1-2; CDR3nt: TGTGCCAGCAGCCCGGGCCCGAAAAGGGATGGCTACACCTTC; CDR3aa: CASSPGPKRDGYTF
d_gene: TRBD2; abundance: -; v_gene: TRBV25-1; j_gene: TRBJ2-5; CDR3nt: TGTGCCAGCAGTGATCTAGCGGGGTCCCGGGGGACCCAGTACTTC; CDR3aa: CASSDLAGSRGTQYF
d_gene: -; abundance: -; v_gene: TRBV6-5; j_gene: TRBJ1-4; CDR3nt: TGTGCCAGCAGTTACTCGTATCATCGCGAAACGGGAAAACTGTTTTTT; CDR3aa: CASSYSYHRETGKLFF
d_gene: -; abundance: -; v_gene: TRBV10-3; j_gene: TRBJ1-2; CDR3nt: TGTGCCATCAGCACAGGACGCTATGGCTACACCTTC; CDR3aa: CAISTGRYGYTF
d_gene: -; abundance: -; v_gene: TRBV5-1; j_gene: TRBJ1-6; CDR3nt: TGCGCCACAAACCGGGACGCCGGTGAACCCCTCCACTTT; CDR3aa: CATNRDAGEPLHF
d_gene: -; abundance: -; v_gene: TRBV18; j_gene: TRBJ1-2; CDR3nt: TGTGCCAGCTCACCTGGAATCGATTCTAACTATGGCTACACCTTC; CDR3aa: CASSPGIDSNYGYTF
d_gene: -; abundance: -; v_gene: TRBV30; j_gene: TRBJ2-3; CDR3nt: TGTGCCTGGAGTTTGGCGGGGGCAAGCACAGATACGCAGTATTTT; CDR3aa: CAWSLAGASTDTQYF
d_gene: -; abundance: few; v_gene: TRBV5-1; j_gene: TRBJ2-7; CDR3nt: TGCGCCACCCGAGGATACCCAAGCTCCTACGAGCAGTACTTC; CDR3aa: CATRGYPSSYEQYF
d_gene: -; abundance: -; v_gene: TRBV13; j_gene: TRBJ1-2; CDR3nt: TGTGCCAGCAGCTTTTTCCCCTTCATGGGGGGCACCTTC; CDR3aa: CASSFFPFMGGTF
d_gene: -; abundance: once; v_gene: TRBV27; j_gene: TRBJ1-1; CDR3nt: TGTGCCAGCAGGGGAAGAGGCGGCACTGAAGCTTTCTTT; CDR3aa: CASRGRGGTEAFF
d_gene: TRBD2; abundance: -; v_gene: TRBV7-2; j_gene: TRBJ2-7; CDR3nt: TGTGCCAGCAGCTCCCCTCTAGCGGGGGGCCTCCACTCCTACGAGCAGTACTTC; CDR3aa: CASSSPLAGGLHSYEQYF
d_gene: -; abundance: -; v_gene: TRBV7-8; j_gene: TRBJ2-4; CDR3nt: TGTGCCAGCAGCTTAGCGCGTATCTTTGATGGCCGACTAAAAAACATTCAGTACTTC; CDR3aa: CASSLARIFDGRLKNIQYF
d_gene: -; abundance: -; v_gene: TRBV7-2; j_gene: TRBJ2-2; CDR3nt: TGTGCCAGCAGCTTTTTTGGGGGGCAGAACACCGGGGAGCTGTTTTTT; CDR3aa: CASSFFGGQNTGELFF
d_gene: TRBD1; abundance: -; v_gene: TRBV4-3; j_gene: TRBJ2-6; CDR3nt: TGCGCCAGCAGCCAAGATCCAGGGGGCGATGGGGCCAACGTCCTGACTTTC; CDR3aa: CASSQDPGGDGANVLTF
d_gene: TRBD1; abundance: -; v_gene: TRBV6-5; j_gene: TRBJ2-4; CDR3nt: TGTGCCAGCAGAACTCACAGGGGAACGGACATTCAGTACTTC; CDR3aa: CASRTHRGTDIQYF
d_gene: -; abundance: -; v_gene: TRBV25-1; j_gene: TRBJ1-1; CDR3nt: TGTGCCAGCCAGAGGGGCACTGAAGCTTTCTTT; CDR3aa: CASQRGTEAFF
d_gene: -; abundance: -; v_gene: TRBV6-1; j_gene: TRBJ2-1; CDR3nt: TGTGCCAGCAGTGAAAGAAGGGCAGGACCCTCCCATGAGCAGTTCTTC; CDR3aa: CASSERRAGPSHEQFF
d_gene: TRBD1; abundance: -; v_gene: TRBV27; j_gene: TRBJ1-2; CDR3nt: TGTGCCAGCAGTTCCACCGGGACAGGGGATGGCTACACCTTC; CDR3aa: CASSSTGTGDGYTF
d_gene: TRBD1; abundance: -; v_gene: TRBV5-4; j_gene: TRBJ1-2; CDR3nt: TGTGCCAGCAGCTTGGACAGGGGGAATTATGGCTACACCTTC; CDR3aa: CASSLDRGNYGYTF
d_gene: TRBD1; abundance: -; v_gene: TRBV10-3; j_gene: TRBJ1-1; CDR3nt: TGTGCCATCAGTGAGACGACAGGGGTGATTCACACTGAAGCTTTCTTT; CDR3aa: CAISETTGVIHTEAFF
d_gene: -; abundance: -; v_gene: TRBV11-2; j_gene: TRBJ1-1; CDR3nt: TGTGCCAGCAGCTTATTCACAGGGAACACTGAAGCTTTCTTT; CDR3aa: CASSLFTGNTEAFF
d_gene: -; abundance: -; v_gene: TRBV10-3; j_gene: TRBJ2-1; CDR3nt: TGTGCCATCAGTGAGGATCAAGGCGAGCAGTTCTTC; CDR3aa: CAISEDQGEQFF